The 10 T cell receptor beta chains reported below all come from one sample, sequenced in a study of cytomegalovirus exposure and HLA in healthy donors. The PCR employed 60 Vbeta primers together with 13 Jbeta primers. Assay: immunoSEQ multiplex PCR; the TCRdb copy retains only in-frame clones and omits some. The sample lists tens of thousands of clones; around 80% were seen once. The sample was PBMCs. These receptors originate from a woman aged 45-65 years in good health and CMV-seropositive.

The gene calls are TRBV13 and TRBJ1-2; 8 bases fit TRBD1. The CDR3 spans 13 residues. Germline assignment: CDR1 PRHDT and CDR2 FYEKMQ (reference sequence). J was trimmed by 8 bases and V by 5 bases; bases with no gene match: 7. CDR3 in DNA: TGTGCCAGCAGCCTGGACAGGGCGGTAGGCTACACCTTC. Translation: CASSLDRAVGYTF.

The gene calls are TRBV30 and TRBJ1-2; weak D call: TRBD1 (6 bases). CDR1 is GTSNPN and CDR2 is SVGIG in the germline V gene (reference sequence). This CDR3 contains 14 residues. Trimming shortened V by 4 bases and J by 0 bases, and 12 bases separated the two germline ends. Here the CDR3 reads CAWNRGAANYGYTF. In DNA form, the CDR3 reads TGTGCCTGGAATCGGGGGGCAGCTAACTATGGCTACACCTTC.

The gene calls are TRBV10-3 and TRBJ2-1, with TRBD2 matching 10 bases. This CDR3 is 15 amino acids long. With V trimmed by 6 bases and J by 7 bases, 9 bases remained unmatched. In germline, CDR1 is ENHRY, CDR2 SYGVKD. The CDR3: CAISRGQAGGNEQFF. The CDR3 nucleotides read TGTGCCATCAGCAGGGGACAAGCGGGGGGGAATGAGCAGTTCTTC.

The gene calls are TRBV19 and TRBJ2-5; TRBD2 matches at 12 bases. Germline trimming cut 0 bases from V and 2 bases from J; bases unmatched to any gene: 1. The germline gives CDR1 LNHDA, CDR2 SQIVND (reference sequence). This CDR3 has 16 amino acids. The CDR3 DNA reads TGTGCCAGTAGTATAGAGCTAGCGGGGGGGCAAGAGACCCAGTACTTC. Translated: CASSIELAGGQETQYF.

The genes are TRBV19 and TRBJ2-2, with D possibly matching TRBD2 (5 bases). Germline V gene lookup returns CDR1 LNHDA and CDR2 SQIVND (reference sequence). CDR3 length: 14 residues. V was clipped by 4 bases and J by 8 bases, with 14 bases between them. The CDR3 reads CASSRTLTGGELFF. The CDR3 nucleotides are TGTGCCAGTAGTAGGACTTTAACGGGGGGGGAGCTGTTTTTT.

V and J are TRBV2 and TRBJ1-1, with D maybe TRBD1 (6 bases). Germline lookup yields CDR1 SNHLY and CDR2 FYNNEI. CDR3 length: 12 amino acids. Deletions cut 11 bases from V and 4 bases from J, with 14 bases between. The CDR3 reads CAREQGTTEAFF. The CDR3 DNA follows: TGTGCCCGCGAACAGGGAACCACTGAAGCTTTCTTT.

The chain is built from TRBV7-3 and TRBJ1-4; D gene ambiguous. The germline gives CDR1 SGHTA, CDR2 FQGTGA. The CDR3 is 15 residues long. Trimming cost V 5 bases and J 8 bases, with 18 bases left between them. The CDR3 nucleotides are TGTGCCAGCAGCAGATACGCCGTCAAGGAGGAAAAACTGTTTTTT. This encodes CASSRYAVKEEKLFF.

CDR3 in DNA: TGTGCCAGCAGTGAAGTAGGTTTAGCAGCCCAGCATTTT. It encodes CASSEVGLAAQHF. This rearrangement joins TRBV6-1 to TRBJ1-5; D unresolved. V was pared by 1 base and J by 11 bases, with 12 bases between. The CDR3 is 13 residues long. Germline CDR1 MNHNS, CDR2 SASEGT.

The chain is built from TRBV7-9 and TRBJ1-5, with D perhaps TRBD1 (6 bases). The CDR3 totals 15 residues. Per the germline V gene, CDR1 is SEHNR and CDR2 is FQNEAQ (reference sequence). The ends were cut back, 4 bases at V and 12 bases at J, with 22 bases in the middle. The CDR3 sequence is CASSSGSGTIKGQHF. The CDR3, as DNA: TGTGCCAGCAGCTCCGGCTCCGGGACAATTAAAGGCCAGCATTTT.

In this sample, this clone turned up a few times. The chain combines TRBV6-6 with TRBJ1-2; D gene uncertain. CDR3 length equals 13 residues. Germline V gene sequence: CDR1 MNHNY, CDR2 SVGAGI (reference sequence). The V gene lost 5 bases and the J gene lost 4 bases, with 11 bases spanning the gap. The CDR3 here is CASSTLMAYGYTF. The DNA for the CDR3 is TGTGCCAGCAGTACACTAATGGCCTATGGCTACACCTTC.